Shown below are 32 T cell receptor beta chains from a single sample sequenced in a study of shared clonotypes between healthy human individuals. TCRdb's copy holds only in-frame clones and misses some; the assay was immunoSEQ multiplex PCR. The sample includes 450,000 to 650,000 clones, just over 75% of them seen just once. Sequencing was carried out using PBMCs. The receptors stem from a woman in her thirties or forties in good health. Some clones in this sample may be carry-over from other donors' samples.

The chain carries TRBV27 and TRBJ1-4; perhaps TRBD1 as D (6 bases). This CDR3 is built from 14 residues. Trimming took 2 bases from V and 6 from J, leaving 10 bases between them. The germline V gene has CDR1 MNHEY and CDR2 SMNVEV (reference sequence). CDR3 coding DNA: TGTGCCAGCAGTTTAGGACAGCTCGATGAAAAACTGTTTTTT. As protein: CASSLGQLDEKLFF.

Points on this clone: Other DNA sequences from this sample encode an identical CDR3 as well. The genes are TRBV14 and TRBJ1-2; 9 bases map to TRBD1. The CDR3 is 13 amino acids. V gave up 3 bases and J gave up 5 bases; unmatched junction bases: 1. Germline V CDR1 and CDR2: SGHDN, FVKESK. The CDR3 region is CASSQGTGYGYTF. Here the CDR3 DNA reads TGTGCCAGCAGCCAGGGGACAGGGTATGGCTACACCTTC.

The rearrangement joins TRBV4-1 to TRBJ2-7; D unresolved. The CDR3 length is 11 residues. Germline-derived CDR1 and CDR2 are MGHRA and YSYEKL. Trimming took off 6 bases at V and 4 bases at J, with 7 bases between the two ends. CDR3 DNA sequence: TGCGCCAGCAGGGTACCGTACGAGCAGTACTTC. Translation: CASRVPYEQYF.

As concerns this clone: One junction end does not reproduce the germline sequence, and a read error may be involved. This chain connects TRBV4-3 to TRBJ1-1; perhaps TRBD1 as D (5 bases). This CDR3 comprises 11 residues. In germline, CDR1 is LGHNA, CDR2 YSLEER. The CDR3 nucleotides read TGCGCCAGCAGCCGGGGACTGGTTGTTCTCTTT. Amino acid sequence: CASSRGLVVLF.

This clone came up a few times. The rearrangement joins TRBV6-1 to TRBJ2-2; 12 bases agree with TRBD2. Trimming took 5 bases from V and 6 from J; bases not matched to a gene: 4. There are 15 residues in the CDR3. Germline CDR1 and CDR2: MNHNS and SASEGT. CDR3 in amino acids: CASSPSGRDAGELFF. CDR3 in DNA: TGTGCCAGCAGTCCTAGCGGGAGGGACGCCGGGGAGCTGTTTTTT.

V is TRBV30 and J is TRBJ2-6; weak D call: TRBD2 (5 bases). Between the trimmed V and J ends, which lost 2 bases and 4 bases, there was a span of 6 bases. The germline V gene encodes CDR1 GTSNPN and CDR2 SVGIG (reference sequence). This CDR3 contains 13 residues. CDR3 sequence (DNA): TGTGCCTGGAGTTGGAGGGGGGCCAACGTCCTGACTTTC. Its protein is CAWSWRGANVLTF.

The rearrangement uses TRBV11-1 and TRBJ2-1; 10 positions agree with TRBD2. There are 16 residues in the CDR3. V lost 6 bases, J lost 0 bases, and 5 bases stayed unmatched. Germline values: CDR1 SGHAT, CDR2 FQDESV (reference sequence). In DNA form, the CDR3 reads TGTGCCAGCAGTCCTGCTAGCGGGAGCTCCTACAATGAGCAGTTCTTC. Its protein product is CASSPASGSSYNEQFF.

The chain carries TRBV5-4 and TRBJ2-1; D is unclear. Germline CDR1 is SGHNT and CDR2 is YYREEE (reference sequence). This CDR3 is 12 amino acids long. Deletions cut 4 bases from V and 4 bases from J, with 6 bases between. The CDR3, as DNA: TGTGCCAGCAGCCACCCTTACAATGAGCAGTTCTTC. Translation: CASSHPYNEQFF.

A remark on this clone: A much more abundant neighbour one base away suggests this may be a read error. The gene calls are TRBV4-1 and TRBJ2-7, with D perhaps matching TRBD2 (5 bases). Germline values: CDR1 MGHRA, CDR2 YSYEKL. CDR3 length equals 15 residues. With 0 bases removed from V and 6 bases from J, the gap between germline ends came to 15 bases. CDR3 nucleotides: TGCGCCAGCAGCCAAGATCCCCTAGCCCGCTGCGAGCAGTACTTC. It specifies CASSQDPLARCEQYF.

V and J are TRBV7-9 and TRBJ1-4, with D unclear. This CDR3 is 13 amino acids long. V shed 5 bases and J shed 5 bases, with 9 bases lying between them. Looked up from germline, CDR1 is SEHNR and CDR2 is FQNEAQ (reference sequence). The CDR3 sequence is CASSLDLNEKLFF. CDR3 nucleotides: TGTGCCAGCAGCCTGGACCTAAATGAAAAACTGTTTTTT.

This sequence joins TRBV2 and TRBJ2-5; the match to TRBD1 covers 8 bases. CDR3 length: 15 residues. The V segment lost 3 bases and the J segment 4 bases; nucleotides outside the gene matches: 7. Looked up from germline, CDR1 is SNHLY and CDR2 is FYNNEI. CDR3 sequence: CASSDRGRFIETQYF. The DNA of the CDR3 is TGTGCCAGCAGTGACAGGGGGCGATTTATAGAGACCCAGTACTTC.

This chain links TRBV28 with TRBJ2-7; unclear D gene. The CDR3 consists of 13 residues. Germline CDR1 reads MDHEN; CDR2 reads SYDVKM. V lost 4 bases and J lost 0, with 7 bases in between. Written as DNA, the CDR3 is TGTGCCAGCAGTTCCGTAGGCTCCTACGAGCAGTACTTC. Amino acids: CASSSVGSYEQYF.

The chain couples TRBV29-1 to TRBJ2-7; TRBD2 matches at 12 bases. This CDR3 contains 15 residues. V was pared by 5 bases and J by 1 base, with 6 bases of the junction left unmatched. The germline V gene encodes CDR1 SQVTM and CDR2 ANQGSEA. Written as DNA, the CDR3 is TGCAGCGTTTCTAGCGGGAGGGCCTGGTCCTACGAGCAGTACTTC. This encodes CSVSSGRAWSYEQYF.

The CDR3 coding sequence is TGTGCCTGGAGTCCTTCCGGTGCAGATACGCAGTATTTT. This codes for CAWSPSGADTQYF. The chain links TRBV30 to TRBJ2-3; D is unresolved. Looked up from germline, CDR1 is GTSNPN and CDR2 is SVGIG (reference sequence). The CDR3 has 13 amino acids. The V gene lost 2 bases and the J gene lost 4 bases, with 10 bases spanning the gap. The full variable domain, with the rest looked up from reference TRBV30 and TRBJ2-3, is SQTIHQWPATLVQPVGSPLSLECTVEGTSNPNLYWYRQAAGRGLQLLFYSVGIGQISSEVPQNLSASRPQDRQFILSSKKLLLSDSGFYLCAWSPSGADTQYFGPGTRLTVL.

The chain carries TRBV7-2 and TRBJ1-1; the D gene is possibly TRBD1 (5 bases). The CDR3 extends over 15 amino acids. CDR1 and CDR2 from the germline V gene are SGHTA and FQGNSA. The V end lost 5 bases, the J end lost 0 bases, and 13 bases lay between the germline ends. The CDR3 DNA sequence: TGTGCCAGCAGCCTGCAACAGGATTTGAACACTGAAGCTTTCTTT. Protein sequence: CASSLQQDLNTEAFF.

The V and J genes are TRBV2 and TRBJ1-2; the D gene is possibly TRBD1 (5 bases). This CDR3 region has 12 residues. V was shortened by 4 bases and J by 4 bases, with 7 bases between the two germline ends. Germline-derived CDR1 and CDR2 are SNHLY and FYNNEI. CDR3 nucleotides: TGTGCCAGCAGTGGACAGCCCTATGGCTACACCTTC. Translating gives CASSGQPYGYTF.

A note on this clone: A far larger clone is just one base off, so this is likely a read error. At the DNA level, this CDR3 is encoded by other sequences in the same sample as well. The chain carries TRBV30 and TRBJ1-1, with D unclear. The CDR3 is 13 residues long. In germline, CDR1 is GTSNPN, CDR2 SVGIG (reference sequence). In nucleotides, the CDR3 is TGTGCCTGGGACTGGAACATGAACACTGAAGCATTCTTT. Protein product: CAWDWNMNTEAFF.

In DNA form, the CDR3 reads TGTGCCAGCAGTGACAGGGCCTCTGGAAACACCATATATTTT. Its translation: CASSDRASGNTIYF. The chain has TRBV11-2 and TRBJ1-3; TRBD1 aligns across 7 bases. The V and J ends lost 6 bases and 0 bases, in that order; junction bases with no gene match: 2. Per the germline V gene, CDR1 is SGHAT and CDR2 is FQNNGV. This CDR3 spans 14 amino acids.

The chain joins TRBV29-1 to TRBJ1-1; D is ambiguous. The CDR3 runs 13 residues. The V end was cut by 7 bases, the J end by 1 base, with 13 bases between. Germline V gene lookup returns CDR1 SQVTM and CDR2 ANQGSEA. The CDR3 spells CSAYPPGNTEAFF. The CDR3 region has the DNA TGCAGCGCCTATCCTCCTGGGAACACTGAAGCTTTCTTT.

The V gene is TRBV5-4, the J gene TRBJ2-7; 8 nucleotides align to TRBD1. J lost 3 bases, V lost 4 bases, and 15 bases had no gene match. This CDR3 spans 17 amino acids. The germline CDR1 and CDR2 sequences are SGHNT and YYREEE (reference sequence). The CDR3 nucleotides read TGTGCCAGCAGCCCAACGCCCGGGACAGGAAAACTCTACGAGCAGTACTTC. It is translated as CASSPTPGTGKLYEQYF.

The rearrangement uses TRBV7-2 and TRBJ2-7, with D tentatively TRBD1 (5 bases). Germline CDR1 and CDR2: SGHTA and FQGNSA. CDR3 length equals 13 residues. V was shortened by 6 bases and J by 6 bases, with 15 bases between the two germline ends. Here the CDR3 reads CASSTFQGSEQYF. CDR3 in DNA: TGTGCCAGCAGTACCTTCCAGGGATCCGAGCAGTACTTC.

The chain has TRBV30 and TRBJ1-1, with unresolved D. Deletions cut 3 bases from V and 3 bases from J, with 14 bases between. This CDR3 is built from 14 residues. CDR1 is GTSNPN, CDR2 SVGIG, per germline (reference sequence). Written as DNA, the CDR3 is TGTGCCTGGAGCGGGCTGAACAAGGACACTGAAGCTTTCTTT. Amino acid sequence: CAWSGLNKDTEAFF.

Concerning this clone itself: One base away lies a much larger clone, so this may be a sequencing read error. The chain recombines TRBV6-6 with TRBJ1-2; no clear D gene. This CDR3 is built from 12 residues. CDR1 and CDR2 from the germline V gene are MNHNY and SVGAGI (reference sequence). V was pared by 0 bases and J by 8 bases, with 7 bases between. Here the CDR3 reads CASSYSGYGYTF. Written as DNA, the CDR3 is TGTGCCAGCAGTTACTCAGGGTACGGCTACACCTTC.

This clone was detected a few times. The chain employs TRBV4-1 and TRBJ1-1; possible D gene TRBD1, 6 bases. CDR1 is MGHRA, CDR2 YSYEKL, per germline. The CDR3 is 13 residues long. Between the trimmed V and J ends, which lost 6 bases and 1 base, there was a span of 9 bases. The chain's CDR3 is CASSRTANTEAFF. DNA of the CDR3: TGCGCCAGCAGTCGGACAGCGAACACTGAAGCTTTCTTT.

The chain uses TRBV4-3 and TRBJ2-7; D unresolved. The length of the CDR3 is 14 residues. Germline V gene lookup returns CDR1 LGHNA and CDR2 YSLEER. V lost 0 bases, J lost 3 bases, and 9 bases lay in between. The CDR3 protein is CASSQDLWGYEQYF. In nucleotides, the CDR3 is TGCGCCAGCAGCCAAGACCTATGGGGCTACGAGCAGTACTTC.

Written as DNA, the CDR3 is TGTGCCAGCGGGACAGGGTGGCGCGAAGCTTTCTTT. Translated: CASGTGWREAFF. This chain connects TRBV28 to TRBJ1-1; TRBD1 agrees at 9 bases. The ends lost 8 bases at V and 8 bases at J; junction bases unmatched: 6. The CDR3 covers 12 residues. Germline CDR1 is MDHEN and CDR2 is SYDVKM.

The genes are TRBV7-8 and TRBJ2-3; TRBD1 aligns across 7 bases. The CDR3 has 16 amino acids. V shed 5 bases and J 4 bases; nucleotides not matched to a gene: 12. CDR1 and CDR2 (germline): SGHVS, FQNEAQ. Here the CDR3 DNA reads TGTGCCAGCAGCACCGACAGGGTAGCAGGCTCAGATACGCAGTATTTT. Encoded protein: CASSTDRVAGSDTQYF.

This clone was seen a few times. The chain carries TRBV7-2 and TRBJ2-7, with TRBD2 identical over 14 bases. The trim removed 5 bases at V and 3 bases at J, leaving 9 bases unmatched. Germline V gene lookup returns CDR1 SGHTA and CDR2 FQGNSA. There are 17 residues in the CDR3. The CDR3 spells CASSLRLAGGRDYEQYF. DNA for the CDR3: TGTGCCAGCAGCCTGCGACTAGCGGGAGGGAGGGACTACGAGCAGTACTTC.

This clone was counted a few times. This chain joins TRBV5-6 and TRBJ1-1, with D unclear. The CDR3 runs to 15 residues. Germline CDR1 is SGHDT and CDR2 is YYEEEE. V shed 4 bases and J shed 1 base, with 14 bases lying between them. CDR3 region: CASSPHRPGNTEAFF. The DNA of the CDR3 is TGTGCCAGCAGCCCCCACCGGCCGGGGAACACTGAAGCTTTCTTT.

This clone was counted a single time. The V call is TRBV29-1, the J call TRBJ1-1; D is unclear. V shed 2 bases and J shed 5 bases, with 9 bases lying between them. CDR3 length equals 12 residues. Germline CDR1 and CDR2: SQVTM and ANQGSEA. The CDR3 loop reads CSVEYGGTEAFF. In DNA, the CDR3 is TGCAGCGTTGAATATGGAGGTACTGAAGCTTTCTTT.

This chain links TRBV27 with TRBJ2-7; 12 bases fit TRBD2. This CDR3 region has 13 residues. With V trimmed by 5 bases and J by 7 bases, 3 bases remained unmatched. In germline, CDR1 is MNHEY, CDR2 SMNVEV (reference sequence). CDR3 nucleotides: TGTGCCAGCAGTCAACTAGCGGGGGGTGAGCAGTACTTC. It encodes CASSQLAGGEQYF.

The CDR3 protein is CASSIGLAGGSYEQYF. The CDR3 DNA is TGTGCCAGTAGTATAGGACTAGCGGGAGGTTCCTACGAGCAGTACTTC. The genes are TRBV19 and TRBJ2-7; 13 nucleotides agree with TRBD2. Per germline, CDR1 LNHDA and CDR2 SQIVND (reference sequence). The CDR3 covers 16 residues. Trimming took 1 base from V and 1 from J; bases not matched to a gene: 1.